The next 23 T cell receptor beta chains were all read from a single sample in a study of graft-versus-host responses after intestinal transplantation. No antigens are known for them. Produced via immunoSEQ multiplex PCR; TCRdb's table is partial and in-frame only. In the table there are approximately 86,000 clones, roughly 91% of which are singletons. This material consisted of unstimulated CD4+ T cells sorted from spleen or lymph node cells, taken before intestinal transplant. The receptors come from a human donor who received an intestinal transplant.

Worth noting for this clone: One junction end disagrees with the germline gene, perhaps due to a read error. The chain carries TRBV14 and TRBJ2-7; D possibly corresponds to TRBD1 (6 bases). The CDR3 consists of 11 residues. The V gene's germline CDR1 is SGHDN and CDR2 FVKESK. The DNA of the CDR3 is TGTGCCAGCAGCCAAATCGGACAGTTGGACTTC. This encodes CASSQIGQLDF. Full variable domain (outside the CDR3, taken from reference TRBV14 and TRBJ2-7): EAGVTQFPSHSVIEKGQTVTLRCDPISGHDNLYWYRRVMGKEIKFLLHFVKESKQDESGMPNNRFLAERTGGTYSTLKVQPAELEDSGVYFCASSQIGQLDFGPGTRLTVT.

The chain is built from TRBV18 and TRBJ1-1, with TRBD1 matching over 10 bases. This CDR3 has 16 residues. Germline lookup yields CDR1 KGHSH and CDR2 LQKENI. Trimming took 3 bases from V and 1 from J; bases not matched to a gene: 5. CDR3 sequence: CASSPTGGARNTEAFF. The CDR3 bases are TGTGCCAGCTCACCGACAGGGGGCGCAAGGAACACTGAAGCTTTCTTT.

The CDR3 nucleotides read TGTGCCAGCAGTTTTAGCGGTCTGGCGGGAGAGACCCAGTACTTC. Translated: CASSFSGLAGETQYF. V and J are TRBV27 and TRBJ2-5; possible D gene TRBD2, 6 bases. This CDR3 is 15 amino acids long. CDR1 MNHEY and CDR2 SMNVEV come from the germline V gene (reference sequence). V was clipped by 3 bases and J by 4 bases, with 15 bases between them.

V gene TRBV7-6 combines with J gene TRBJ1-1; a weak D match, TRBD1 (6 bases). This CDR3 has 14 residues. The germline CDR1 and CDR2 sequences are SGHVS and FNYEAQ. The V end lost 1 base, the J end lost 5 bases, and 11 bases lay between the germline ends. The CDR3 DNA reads TGTGCCAGCAGCTTAGTACAGGGCGGGACTGAAGCTTTCTTT. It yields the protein CASSLVQGGTEAFF.

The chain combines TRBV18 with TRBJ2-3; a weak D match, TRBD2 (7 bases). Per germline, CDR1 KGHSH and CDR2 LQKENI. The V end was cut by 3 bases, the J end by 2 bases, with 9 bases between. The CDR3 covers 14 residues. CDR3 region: CASSPAGATDTQYF. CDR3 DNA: TGTGCCAGCTCACCGGCGGGGGCCACAGATACGCAGTATTTT.

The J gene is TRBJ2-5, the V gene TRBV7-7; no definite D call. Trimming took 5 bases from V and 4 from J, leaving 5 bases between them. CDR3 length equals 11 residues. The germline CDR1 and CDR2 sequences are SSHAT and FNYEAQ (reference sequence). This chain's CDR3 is CASSRGETQYF. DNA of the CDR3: TGTGCCAGCAGCAGAGGAGAGACCCAGTACTTC. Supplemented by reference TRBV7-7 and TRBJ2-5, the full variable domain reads GAGVSQSPRYKVTKRGQDVTLRCDPISSHATLYWYQQALGQGPEFLTYFNYEAQPDKSGLPSDRFSAERPEGSISTLTIQRTEQRDSAMYRCASSRGETQYFGPGTRLLVL.

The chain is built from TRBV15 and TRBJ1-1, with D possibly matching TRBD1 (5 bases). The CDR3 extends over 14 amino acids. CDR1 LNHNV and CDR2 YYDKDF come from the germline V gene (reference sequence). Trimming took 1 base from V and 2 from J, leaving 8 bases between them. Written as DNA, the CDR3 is TGTGCCACCAGCAGAGGACAGCCTAACACTGAAGCTTTCTTT. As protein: CATSRGQPNTEAFF.

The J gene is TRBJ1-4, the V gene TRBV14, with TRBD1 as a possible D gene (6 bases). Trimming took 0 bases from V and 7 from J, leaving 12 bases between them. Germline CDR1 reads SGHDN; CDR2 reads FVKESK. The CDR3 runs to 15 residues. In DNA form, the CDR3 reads TGTGCCAGCAGCCAAGAGGGGGGGGCGGCTGAAAAACTGTTTTTT. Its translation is CASSQEGGAAEKLFF.

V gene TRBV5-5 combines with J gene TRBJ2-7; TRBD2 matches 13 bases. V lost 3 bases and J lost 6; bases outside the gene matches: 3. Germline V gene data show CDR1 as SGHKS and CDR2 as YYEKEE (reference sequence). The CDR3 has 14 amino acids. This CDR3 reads CASSSWTSGGEQYF. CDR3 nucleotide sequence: TGTGCCAGCAGCTCCTGGACTAGCGGGGGCGAGCAGTACTTC.

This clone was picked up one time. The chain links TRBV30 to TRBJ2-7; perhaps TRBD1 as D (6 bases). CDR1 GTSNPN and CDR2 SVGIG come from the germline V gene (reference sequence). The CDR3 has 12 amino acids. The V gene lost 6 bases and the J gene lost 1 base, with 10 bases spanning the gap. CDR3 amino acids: CACTGTSYEQYF. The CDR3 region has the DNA TGTGCCTGCACCGGGACATCCTACGAGCAGTACTTC.

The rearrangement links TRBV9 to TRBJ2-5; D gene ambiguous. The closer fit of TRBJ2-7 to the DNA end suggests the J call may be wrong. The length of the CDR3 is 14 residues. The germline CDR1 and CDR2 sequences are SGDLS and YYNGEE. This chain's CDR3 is CASSVFDTSYEQYF. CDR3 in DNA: TGTGCCAGCAGCGTATTCGACACCTCCTACGAGCAGTACTTC.

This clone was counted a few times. This CDR3 is CASNSGFAQPQHF. In nucleotides, the CDR3 is TGCGCCAGCAACTCAGGGTTTGCTCAGCCCCAGCATTTT. The gene calls are TRBV10-2 and TRBJ1-5; a possible D gene is TRBD1 (5 bases). With 7 bases removed from V and 6 bases from J, the gap between germline ends came to 13 bases. From germline, CDR1 is WSHSY and CDR2 SAAADI. The CDR3 is 13 residues long.

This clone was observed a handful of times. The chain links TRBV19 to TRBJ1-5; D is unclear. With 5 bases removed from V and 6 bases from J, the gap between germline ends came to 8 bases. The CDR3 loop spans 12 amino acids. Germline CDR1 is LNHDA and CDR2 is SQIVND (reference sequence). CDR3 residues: CASSSGSQPQHF. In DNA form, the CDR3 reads TGTGCCAGTAGTTCAGGTAGTCAGCCCCAGCATTTT.

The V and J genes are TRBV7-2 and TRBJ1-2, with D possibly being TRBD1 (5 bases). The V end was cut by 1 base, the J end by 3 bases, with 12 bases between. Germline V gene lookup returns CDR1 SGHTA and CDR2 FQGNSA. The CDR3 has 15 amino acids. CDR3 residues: CASSLVGREDYGYTF. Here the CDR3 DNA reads TGTGCCAGCAGCTTAGTCGGCAGGGAGGACTATGGCTACACCTTC.

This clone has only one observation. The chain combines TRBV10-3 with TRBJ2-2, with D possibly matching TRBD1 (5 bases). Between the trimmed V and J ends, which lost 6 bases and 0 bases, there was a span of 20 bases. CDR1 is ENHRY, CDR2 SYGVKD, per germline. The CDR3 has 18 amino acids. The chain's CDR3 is CAISPTATGTTNTGELFF. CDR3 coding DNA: TGTGCCATCAGCCCGACAGCTACTGGAACCACGAACACCGGGGAGCTGTTTTTT.

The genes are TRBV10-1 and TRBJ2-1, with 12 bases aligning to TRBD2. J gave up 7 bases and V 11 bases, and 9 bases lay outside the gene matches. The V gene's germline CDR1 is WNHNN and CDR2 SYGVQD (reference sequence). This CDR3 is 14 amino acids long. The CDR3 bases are TGCGCCTCCTCGACTAGCGGGGGTCTGAATGAGCAGTTCTTC. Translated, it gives CASSTSGGLNEQFF.

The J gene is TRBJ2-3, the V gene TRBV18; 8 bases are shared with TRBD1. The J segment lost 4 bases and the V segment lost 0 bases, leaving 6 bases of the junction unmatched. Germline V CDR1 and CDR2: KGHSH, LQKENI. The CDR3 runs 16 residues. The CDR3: CASSPPGQGNPDTQYF. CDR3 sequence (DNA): TGTGCCAGCTCACCACCCGGACAGGGAAATCCAGATACGCAGTATTTT.

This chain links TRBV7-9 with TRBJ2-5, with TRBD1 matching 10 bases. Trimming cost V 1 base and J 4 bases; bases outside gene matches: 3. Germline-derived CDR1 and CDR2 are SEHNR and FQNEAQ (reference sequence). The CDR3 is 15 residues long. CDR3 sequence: CASSLDRQGAETQYF. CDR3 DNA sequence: TGTGCCAGCAGCTTAGATCGACAGGGGGCAGAGACCCAGTACTTC.

CDR3 amino acids: CAWSLSQTAYNSPLHF. The CDR3 DNA reads TGTGCCTGGAGTCTAAGCCAGACTGCATATAATTCACCCCTCCACTTT. This chain links TRBV30 with TRBJ1-6; no clear D. Trimming left V 2 bases short and J 4 bases short, with 15 bases between. This CDR3 spans 16 amino acids. CDR1 and CDR2 from the germline V gene are GTSNPN and SVGIG (reference sequence).

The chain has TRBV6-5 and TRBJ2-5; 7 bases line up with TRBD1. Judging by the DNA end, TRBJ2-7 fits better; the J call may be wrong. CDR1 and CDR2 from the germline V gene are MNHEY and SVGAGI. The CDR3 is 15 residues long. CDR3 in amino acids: CASSSPRDRLYEQYF. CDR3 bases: TGTGCCAGCAGTTCTCCGAGGGACAGACTCTACGAGCAGTACTTC.

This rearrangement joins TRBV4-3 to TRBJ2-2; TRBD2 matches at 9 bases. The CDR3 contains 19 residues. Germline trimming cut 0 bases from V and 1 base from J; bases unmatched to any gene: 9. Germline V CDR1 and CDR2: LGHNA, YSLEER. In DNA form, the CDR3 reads TGCGCCAGCAGCCAAGATTGGGGAAGCGGGGGGCAGAACACCGGGGAGCTGTTTTTT. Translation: CASSQDWGSGGQNTGELFF.

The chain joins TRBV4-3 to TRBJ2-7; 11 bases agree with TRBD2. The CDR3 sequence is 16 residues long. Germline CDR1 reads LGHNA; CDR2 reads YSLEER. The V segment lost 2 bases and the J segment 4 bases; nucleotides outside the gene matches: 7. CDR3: CASSQIAGGDTYEQYF. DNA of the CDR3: TGCGCCAGCAGCCAAATAGCGGGGGGGGACACTTACGAGCAGTACTTC.

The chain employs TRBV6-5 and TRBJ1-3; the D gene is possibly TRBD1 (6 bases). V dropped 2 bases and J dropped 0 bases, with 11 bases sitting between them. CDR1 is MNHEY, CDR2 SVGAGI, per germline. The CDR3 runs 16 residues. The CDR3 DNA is TGTGCCAGCAGTTACGCTCCCAGGGGCTCTGGAAACACCATATATTTT. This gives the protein CASSYAPRGSGNTIYF.